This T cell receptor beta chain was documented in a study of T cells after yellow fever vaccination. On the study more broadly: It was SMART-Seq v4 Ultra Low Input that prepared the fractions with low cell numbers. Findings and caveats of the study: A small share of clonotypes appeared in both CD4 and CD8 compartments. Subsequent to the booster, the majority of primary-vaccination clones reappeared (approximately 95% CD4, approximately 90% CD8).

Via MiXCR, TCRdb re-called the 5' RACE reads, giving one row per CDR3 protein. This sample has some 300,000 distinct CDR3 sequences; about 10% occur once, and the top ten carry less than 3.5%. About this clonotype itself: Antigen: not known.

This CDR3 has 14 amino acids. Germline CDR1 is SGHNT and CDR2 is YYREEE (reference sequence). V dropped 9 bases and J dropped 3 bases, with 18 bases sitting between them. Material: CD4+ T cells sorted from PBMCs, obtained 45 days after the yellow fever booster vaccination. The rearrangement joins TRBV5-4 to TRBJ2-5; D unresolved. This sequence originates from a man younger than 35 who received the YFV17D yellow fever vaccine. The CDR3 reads CATRPGQAEETQYF. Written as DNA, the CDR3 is TGTGCCACCCGCCCCGGCCAGGCCGAAGAGACCCAGTACTTC.